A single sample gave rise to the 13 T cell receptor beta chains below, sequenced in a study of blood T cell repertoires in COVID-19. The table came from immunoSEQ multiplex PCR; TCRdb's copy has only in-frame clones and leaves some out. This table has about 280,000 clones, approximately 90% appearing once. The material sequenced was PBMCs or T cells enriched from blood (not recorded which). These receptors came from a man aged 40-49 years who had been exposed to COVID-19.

CDR3 protein: CASSPPTYYGYTF. The DNA of the CDR3 is TGTGCCAGCTCACCGCCGACATACTATGGCTACACCTTC. The chain combines TRBV18 with TRBJ1-2; D gene uncertain. Per the germline V gene, CDR1 is KGHSH and CDR2 is LQKENI. The CDR3 is 13 residues long. The V end was cut by 3 bases, the J end by 3 bases, with 8 bases between. Together with reference TRBV18 and TRBJ1-2, the CDR3 gives the full variable domain: NAGVMQNPRHLVRRRGQEARLRCSPMKGHSHVYWYRQLPEEGLKFMVYLQKENIIDESGMPKERFSAEFPKEGPSILRIQQVVRGDSAAYFCASSPPTYYGYTFGSGTRLTVV.

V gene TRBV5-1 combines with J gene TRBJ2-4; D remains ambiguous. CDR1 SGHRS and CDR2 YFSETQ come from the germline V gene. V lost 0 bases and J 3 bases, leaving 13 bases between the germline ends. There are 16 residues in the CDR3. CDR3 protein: CASSLAGPAGKNIQYF. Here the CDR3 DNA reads TGCGCCAGCAGCTTGGCGGGTCCCGCCGGCAAAAACATTCAGTACTTC.

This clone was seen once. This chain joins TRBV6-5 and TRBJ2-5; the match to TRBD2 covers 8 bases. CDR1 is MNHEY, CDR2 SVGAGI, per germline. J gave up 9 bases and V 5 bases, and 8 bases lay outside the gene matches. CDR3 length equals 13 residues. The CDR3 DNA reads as TGTGCCAGCAGTCCTGGACTAGCAGGGTCCCAGTACTTC. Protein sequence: CASSPGLAGSQYF.

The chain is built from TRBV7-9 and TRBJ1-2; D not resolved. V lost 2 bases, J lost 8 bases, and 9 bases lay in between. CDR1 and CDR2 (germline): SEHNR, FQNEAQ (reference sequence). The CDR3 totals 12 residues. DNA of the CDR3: TGTGCCAGCAGCTTACAGAGGTACGGCTACACCTTC. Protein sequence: CASSLQRYGYTF. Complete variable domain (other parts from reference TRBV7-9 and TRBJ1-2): DTGVSQNPRHKITKRGQNVTFRCDPISEHNRLYWYRQTLGQGPEFLTYFQNEAQLEKSRLLSDRFSAERPKGSFSTLEIQRTEQGDSAMYLCASSLQRYGYTFGSGTRLTVV.

CDR3 nucleotide sequence: TGTGCCAGCAGCCGGACACAGGGGGCCTCCTACGAGCAGTACTTC. It translates to CASSRTQGASYEQYF. The V and J genes are TRBV27 and TRBJ2-7; the match to TRBD1 covers 9 bases. Germline V gene sequence: CDR1 MNHEY, CDR2 SMNVEV (reference sequence). V was pared by 6 bases and J by 0 bases, with 6 bases of the junction left unmatched. The CDR3 totals 15 residues.

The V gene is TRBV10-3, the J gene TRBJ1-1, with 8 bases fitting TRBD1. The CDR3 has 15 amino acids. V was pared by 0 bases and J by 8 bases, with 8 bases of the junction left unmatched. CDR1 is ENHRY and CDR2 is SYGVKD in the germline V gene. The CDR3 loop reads CAISESPGAGGEAFF. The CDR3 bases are TGTGCCATCAGTGAGTCCCCCGGGGCAGGGGGCGAAGCTTTCTTT.

The CDR3, as DNA: TGTGCCAGCAGCTTGGCCCATTATTCCGGGTCAGTCGAGCAGTACTTC. It translates to CASSLAHYSGSVEQYF. The genes are TRBV5-5 and TRBJ2-7; D ambiguous. From germline, CDR1 is SGHKS and CDR2 YYEKEE (reference sequence). Trimming left V 0 bases short and J 6 bases short, with 19 bases between. The CDR3 consists of 16 residues.

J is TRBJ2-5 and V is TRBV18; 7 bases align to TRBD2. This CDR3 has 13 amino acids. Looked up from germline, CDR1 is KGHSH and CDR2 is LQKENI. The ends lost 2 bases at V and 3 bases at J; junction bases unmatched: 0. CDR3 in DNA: TGTGCCAGCTCACCAGGGAGGGAAGAGACCCAGTACTTC. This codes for CASSPGREETQYF.

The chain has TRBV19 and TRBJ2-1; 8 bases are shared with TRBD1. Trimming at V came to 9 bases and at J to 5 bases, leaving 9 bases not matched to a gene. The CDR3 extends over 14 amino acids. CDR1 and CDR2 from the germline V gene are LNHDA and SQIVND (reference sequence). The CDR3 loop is CASEDRANHNEQFF. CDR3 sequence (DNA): TGTGCCAGCGAGGACAGGGCAAACCACAATGAGCAGTTCTTC.

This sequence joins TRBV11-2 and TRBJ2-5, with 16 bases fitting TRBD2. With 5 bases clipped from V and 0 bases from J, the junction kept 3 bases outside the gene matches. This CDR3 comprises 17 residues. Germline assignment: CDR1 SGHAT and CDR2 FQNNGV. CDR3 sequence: CASSRGLAGGYQETQYF. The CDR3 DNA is TGTGCCAGCAGCAGGGGACTAGCGGGAGGGTACCAAGAGACCCAGTACTTC.

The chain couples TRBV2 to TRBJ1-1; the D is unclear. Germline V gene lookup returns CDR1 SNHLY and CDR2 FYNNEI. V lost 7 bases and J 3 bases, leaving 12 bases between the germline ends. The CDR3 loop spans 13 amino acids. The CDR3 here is CASTWELDTEAFF. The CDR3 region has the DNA TGTGCCAGCACTTGGGAGTTGGACACTGAAGCTTTCTTT.

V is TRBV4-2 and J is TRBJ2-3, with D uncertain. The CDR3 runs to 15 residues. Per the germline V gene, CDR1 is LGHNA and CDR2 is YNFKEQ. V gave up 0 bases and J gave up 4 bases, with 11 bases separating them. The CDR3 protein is CASSQDWSSADTQYF. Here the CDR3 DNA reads TGTGCCAGCAGCCAAGATTGGTCTAGTGCAGATACGCAGTATTTT.

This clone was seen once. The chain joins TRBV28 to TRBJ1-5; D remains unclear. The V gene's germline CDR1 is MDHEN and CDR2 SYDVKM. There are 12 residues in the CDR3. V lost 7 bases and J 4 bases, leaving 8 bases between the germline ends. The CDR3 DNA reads TGTGCCAGCAACTCCGTGAATCAGCCCCAGCATTTT. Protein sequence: CASNSVNQPQHF.